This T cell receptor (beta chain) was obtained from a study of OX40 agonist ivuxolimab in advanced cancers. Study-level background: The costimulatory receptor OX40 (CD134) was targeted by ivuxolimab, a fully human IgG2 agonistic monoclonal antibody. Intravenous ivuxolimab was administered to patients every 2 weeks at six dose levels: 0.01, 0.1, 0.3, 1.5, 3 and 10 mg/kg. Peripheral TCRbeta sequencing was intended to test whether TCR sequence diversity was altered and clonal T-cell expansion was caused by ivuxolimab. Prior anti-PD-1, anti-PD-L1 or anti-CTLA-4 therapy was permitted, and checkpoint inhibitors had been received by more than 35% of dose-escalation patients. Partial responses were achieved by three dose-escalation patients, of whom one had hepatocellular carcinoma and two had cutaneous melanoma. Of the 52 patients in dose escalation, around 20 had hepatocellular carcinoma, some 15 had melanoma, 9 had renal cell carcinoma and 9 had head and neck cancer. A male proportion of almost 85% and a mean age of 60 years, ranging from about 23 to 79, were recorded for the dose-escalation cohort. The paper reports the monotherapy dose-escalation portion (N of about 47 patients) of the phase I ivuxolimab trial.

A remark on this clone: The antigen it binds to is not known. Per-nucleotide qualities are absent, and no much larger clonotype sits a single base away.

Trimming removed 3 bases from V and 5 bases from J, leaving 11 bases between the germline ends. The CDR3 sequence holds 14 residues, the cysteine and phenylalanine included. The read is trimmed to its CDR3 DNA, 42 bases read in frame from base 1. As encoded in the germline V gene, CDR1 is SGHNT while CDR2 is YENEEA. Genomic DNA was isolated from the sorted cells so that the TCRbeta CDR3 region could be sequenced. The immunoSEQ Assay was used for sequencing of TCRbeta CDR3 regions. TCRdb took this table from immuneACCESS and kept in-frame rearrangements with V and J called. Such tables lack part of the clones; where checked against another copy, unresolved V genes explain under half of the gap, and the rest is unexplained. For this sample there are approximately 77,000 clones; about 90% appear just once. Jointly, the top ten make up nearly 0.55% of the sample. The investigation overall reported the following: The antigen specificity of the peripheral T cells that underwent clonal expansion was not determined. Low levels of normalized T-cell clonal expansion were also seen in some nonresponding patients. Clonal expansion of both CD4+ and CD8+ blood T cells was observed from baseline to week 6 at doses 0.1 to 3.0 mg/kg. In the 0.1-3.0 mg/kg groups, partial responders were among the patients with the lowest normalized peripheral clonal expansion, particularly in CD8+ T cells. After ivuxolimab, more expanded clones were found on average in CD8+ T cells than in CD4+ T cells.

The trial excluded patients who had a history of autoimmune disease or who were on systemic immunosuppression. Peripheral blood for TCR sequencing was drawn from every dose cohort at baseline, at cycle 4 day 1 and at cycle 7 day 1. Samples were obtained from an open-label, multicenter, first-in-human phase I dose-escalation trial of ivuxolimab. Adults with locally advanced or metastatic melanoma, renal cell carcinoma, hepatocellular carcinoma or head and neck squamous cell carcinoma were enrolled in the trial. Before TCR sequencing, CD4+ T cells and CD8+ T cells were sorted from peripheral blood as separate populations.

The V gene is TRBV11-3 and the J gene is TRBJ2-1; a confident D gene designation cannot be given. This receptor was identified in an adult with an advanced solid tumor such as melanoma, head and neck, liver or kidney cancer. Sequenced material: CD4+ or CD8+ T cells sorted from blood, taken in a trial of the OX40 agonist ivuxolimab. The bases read TGTGCCAGCAGCTTGCTGAACGTGAACAATGAGCAGTTCTTC. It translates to CASSLLNVNNEQFF.